The rows below give T cell receptor beta chains drawn from one sample of a study of PD-1 blockade in classical Hodgkin lymphoma. The protocol was immunoSEQ multiplex PCR, while the TCRdb copy is restricted to in-frame clones and leaves out a portion. The sample has 6,700 or so clones, around 73% seen once. The sequenced sample was CD8+ T cells from blood, obtained before the fourth cycle of nivolumab. The receptors stem from a human donor with classical Hodgkin lymphoma. Both conserved end residues are part of each CDR3. Fields, in order: J gene, D gene, V gene, clone size, CDR3 length, CDR3 protein, CDR3 DNA. A D gene is named only where the DNA matches it firmly. Clone size is not always given. Where it is, it says once, few, many or a class for expanded clones.

>TRBJ2-2|NA|TRBV27|NA|15
CASSPGVPSTGELFF
TGTGCCAGCAGTCCAGGGGTCCCCTCCACCGGGGAGCTGTTTTTT
>TRBJ2-1|TRBD2|TRBV19|few|15
CASSYFGLERDEQFF
TGTGCCAGTAGCTATTTCGGACTAGAAAGGGATGAGCAGTTCTTC
>TRBJ2-3|NA|TRBV14|NA|15
CASSQGSGATDTQYF
TGTGCCAGCAGCCAAGGTAGCGGTGCCACAGATACGCAGTATTTT
>TRBJ2-7|TRBD1|TRBV10-3|NA|12
CAISESTGDQYF
TGTGCCATCAGTGAGTCGACAGGGGATCAGTACTTC
>TRBJ2-7|TRBD2|TRBV7-7|NA|15
CASSLLAGGPSEQYF
TGTGCCAGCAGCTTACTAGCGGGAGGGCCGAGCGAGCAGTACTTC
>TRBJ1-2|NA|TRBV5-4|NA|14
CASRSTDTYYGYTF
TGTGCCAGCAGGTCGACGGACACCTACTATGGCTACACCTTC
>TRBJ2-2|NA|TRBV27|NA|12
CASSPLTGELFF
TGTGCCAGCAGTCCGCTCACCGGGGAGCTGTTTTTT
>TRBJ1-2|TRBD1|TRBV5-4|NA|14
CASSLRQGDYGYTF
TGTGCCAGCAGCTTGAGGCAGGGGGACTATGGCTACACCTTC
>TRBJ2-7|NA|TRBV27|large|12
CASSSSSYEQYF
TGTGCCAGCAGTTCAAGCTCCTACGAGCAGTACTTC
>TRBJ2-7|TRBD1|TRBV5-6|NA|14
CASSYRDRVGEQYF
TGTGCCAGCAGCTACCGGGACAGGGTGGGCGAGCAGTACTTC
>TRBJ2-3|TRBD2|TRBV2|few|13
CALIGEGAGTQYF
TGTGCCCTTATTGGGGAGGGCGCGGGTACGCAGTATTTT
>TRBJ2-7|NA|TRBV7-2|once|16
CASSYSARGGLREQYF
TGTGCCAGCAGCTACTCCGCCAGGGGCGGCTTACGCGAGCAGTACTTC
>TRBJ1-1|TRBD1|TRBV9|NA|16
CASSSQPPTGGAVAFF
TGTGCCAGCAGCTCTCAACCTCCCACAGGGGGGGCGGTAGCTTTCTTT
>TRBJ1-5|NA|TRBV28|once|13
CAIRRGGYQPQHF
TGTGCCATACGTAGGGGGGGGTACCAGCCCCAGCATTTT
>TRBJ1-6|TRBD1|TRBV7-6|NA|14
CASSSDRGLSPLHF
TGTGCCAGCAGCTCCGACAGGGGGCTTTCACCCCTCCACTTT
>TRBJ1-5|NA|TRBV19|NA|15
CASRAEPNSNQPQHF
TGTGCCAGTAGGGCCGAACCGAATAGCAATCAGCCCCAGCATTTT
>TRBJ1-4|NA|TRBV2|NA|12
CANRDSREKLFF
TGTGCCAACCGGGACTCTCGGGAAAAACTGTTTTTT
>TRBJ2-3|NA|TRBV21-1|NA|14
CASSKGVGADTQYF
TGTGCCAGCAGCAAAGGGGTTGGGGCAGATACGCAGTATTTT
>TRBJ2-6|NA|TRBV27|NA|12
CASGSGANVLTF
TGTGCCAGCGGTTCTGGGGCCAACGTCCTGACTTTC
>TRBJ2-7|TRBD1|TRBV10-3|NA|15
CAIRDRDRGNYEQYF
TGTGCCATCAGGGACCGGGACAGGGGGAACTACGAGCAGTACTTC
>TRBJ1-1|TRBD1|TRBV5-6|NA|16
CASSSRTGVLNTEAFF
TGTGCCAGCAGTTCCAGGACAGGAGTTCTGAACACTGAAGCTTTCTTT
>TRBJ2-7|TRBD2|TRBV18|NA|15
CASSRLAGVNYEQYF
TGTGCCAGCTCACGCCTAGCGGGAGTCAACTACGAGCAGTACTTC
>TRBJ1-4|TRBD1|TRBV28|NA|15
CASSKEQGFGEKLFF
TGTGCCAGCAGTAAGGAACAGGGGTTCGGTGAAAAACTGTTTTTT
>TRBJ2-7|NA|TRBV7-9|NA|14
CASSISGRGYEQYF
TGTGCCAGCAGCATCTCGGGACGGGGCTACGAGCAGTACTTC
>TRBJ1-1|NA|TRBV5-1|NA|14
CASRLAGGYTEAFF
TGCGCCAGCAGGTTGGCGGGGGGCTACACTGAAGCTTTCTTT
>TRBJ1-1|NA|TRBV28|NA|15
CASSPPDRRNTEAFF
TGTGCCAGCAGTCCCCCCGACAGGCGGAACACTGAAGCTTTCTTT
>TRBJ2-2|TRBD1|TRBV30|NA|13
CAGQVVGSGELFF
TGTGCCGGACAGGTTGTCGGGTCCGGGGAGCTGTTTTTT